This T cell receptor (beta chain) was retrieved from a study of blood T cell repertoires in COVID-19. The method was immunoSEQ multiplex PCR; TCRdb's version includes in-frame clones alone and lacks a portion of them. The table lists fewer than 75,000 clones, under 95% of them singletons. The CDR3 sequence is 15 residues long. CDR1 and CDR2 from the germline V gene are MNHEY and SMNVEV (reference sequence). After removal of 1 base from V and 6 bases from J, the junction contained 7 bases not matched to a gene. This TCR was sampled from a human donor in a cohort sampled during active COVID-19. V usage is TRBV27 and J usage is TRBJ1-1; 8 bases match TRBD1. What was sequenced was peripheral blood. CDR3 in DNA: TGTGCCAGCAGTTTATACGGGCAGGGGGCTTCTGAAGCTTTCTTT. It translates to CASSLYGQGASEAFF.